Listed below are T cell receptor beta chains from one sample, sequenced in a study of blood T cell repertoires in COVID-19. Clones were sequenced by immunoSEQ multiplex PCR, and TCRdb holds only the in-frame ones, with some missing. Of about 210,000 clones detected, more than 75% appear once; the ten largest clones hold approximately 7.8%. The specimen was peripheral blood. Receptors originate from a woman aged 55-75 years with COVID-19, enrolled during active disease. Both conserved end residues are part of each CDR3. The D gene is left open where the match is weak. Rows give clone size only sometimes, using once, few, many, or a class for an expanded clone.

>TRBJ2-1|.|TRBV11-3|.
TGTGCCAGCAGCTTAGATAGGCACCCGAGGAATGAGCAGTTCTTC
CASSLDRHPRNEQFF
>TRBJ1-2|.|TRBV7-2|once
TGTGCCAGCAGCCAACAATCCGGACAGTTGGATGGCTACACCTTC
CASSQQSGQLDGYTF
>TRBJ1-4|.|TRBV7-2|.
TGTGCCAGCAGCTTTGGGGCCGTGGGTGCAACTAATGAAAAACTGTTTTTT
CASSFGAVGATNEKLFF
>TRBJ1-5|.|TRBV18|few
TGTGCCAGCTCACCGGGAGAGAATCAGCCCCAGCATTTT
CASSPGENQPQHF
>TRBJ1-5|TRBD1|TRBV18|.
TGTGCCAGCCGTACAGGGGGAAGCAATCAGCCCCAGCATTTT
CASRTGGSNQPQHF
>TRBJ1-1|.|TRBV5-5|.
TGTGCCAGCAGCTTTGGACAGTTTAACACTGAAGCTTTCTTT
CASSFGQFNTEAFF
>TRBJ2-1|.|TRBV27|.
TGTGCCAGCAGTTTACTACAGGGCCCGGATGAGCAGTTCTTC
CASSLLQGPDEQFF
>TRBJ2-3|TRBD2|TRBV7-3|few
TGTGCCAGCAGCCTGACTAGCGGGCCCTCAGATACGCAGTATTTT
CASSLTSGPSDTQYF
>TRBJ2-5|.|TRBV20-1|.
TGCAGTGCTAGTGTTGGCCTAGCCCTTCAAGAGACCCAGTACTTC
CSASVGLALQETQYF
>TRBJ1-6|.|TRBV28|.
TGTGCCAGCAGTTCCCCCCGGCGGGCTAATAATTCACCCCTCCACTTT
CASSSPRRANNSPLHF
>TRBJ2-2|.|TRBV25-1|.
TGTGCCAGCAGCACGGACTCCGAGGCCGGGGAGCTGTTTTTT
CASSTDSEAGELFF
>TRBJ1-1|.|TRBV5-1|once
TGCGCCAGCAGCTTTACGGGGAGGAACACTGAAGCTTTCTTT
CASSFTGRNTEAFF
>TRBJ2-2|.|TRBV14|.
TGTGCCAGCAGCCAAGTCAGTGCGGCCGGGGAGCTGTTTTTT
CASSQVSAAGELFF
>TRBJ2-2|TRBD1|TRBV14|few
TGTGCCAGCAGGACCGGGACAGGGGGCTTGGGTTCCGGGGAGCTGTTTTTT
CASRTGTGGLGSGELFF